A selection of T cell receptor beta chains follows, all from one sample in a study of blood T cells in healthy people across ages. TCRdb processed the 5' RACE reads anew with MiXCR; each CDR3 protein has one entry. The sample lists 950,000 to 1,200,000 distinct CDR3 sequences, about two fifths occurring once. Sample: blood. Every receptor here comes from a man aged 18 to 29 in good health. The CDR3 runs from the conserved cysteine through the conserved F or W. A D gene is named only where the DNA matches it firmly.

J: TRBJ2-3
D: TRBD1
V: TRBV5-1
CDR3: CASSLGTGDTQYF

J: TRBJ2-2
D: TRBD2
V: TRBV7-2
CDR3: CASSLGLAGSGELFF

J: TRBJ2-3
D: .
V: TRBV6-4
CDR3: CASSFKGVSTDTQYF

J: TRBJ1-2
D: .
V: TRBV21-1
CDR3: CASSVQPWTGADHGYTF

J: TRBJ2-2
D: .
V: TRBV7-9
CDR3: CASSFGGLTGELFF

J: TRBJ1-2
D: .
V: TRBV12-3/TRBV12-4
CDR3: CASSLSGGEPVINYGYTF

J: .
D: TRBD1
V: TRBV6-1
CDR3: CASSEGPDRVYEQYF

J: TRBJ1-1
D: TRBD1
V: TRBV18
CDR3: CASSPGTGGNTEAFF

J: TRBJ2-1
D: TRBD1
V: TRBV18
CDR3: CASSLGTGDYNEQFF

J: TRBJ2-1
D: .
V: TRBV3-1
CDR3: CASSQVTFFSYNEQFF

J: TRBJ2-5
D: TRBD2
V: TRBV29-1
CDR3: CSVEGVAGNNEQYF

J: TRBJ2-3
D: TRBD2
V: TRBV2
CDR3: CASSDPSGGAPDTQYF

J: TRBJ1-6
D: .
V: TRBV2
CDR3: CASRDSSHYNSPLHF

J: TRBJ2-3
D: .
V: TRBV12-3/TRBV12-4
CDR3: CASSLIRGAPDTQYF

J: TRBJ2-3
D: .
V: TRBV20-1
CDR3: CSARAWQAGSTDTQYF

J: TRBJ2-3
D: .
V: TRBV6-1
CDR3: CASSEQSGDAYGDTQYF

J: TRBJ1-4
D: .
V: TRBV4-3
CDR3: CASSQGGRVNEKLFF

J: TRBJ2-2
D: .
V: TRBV5-1
CDR3: CASFARGQNTGELFF

J: TRBJ2-7
D: .
V: TRBV6-2/TRBV6-3
CDR3: CASSSSLTGYEQYF

J: TRBJ2-7
D: TRBD2
V: TRBV2
CDR3: CASSETLAGDEQYF

J: TRBJ1-2
D: TRBD1
V: TRBV12-3/TRBV12-4
CDR3: CASSRITGTGFPGYTF

J: TRBJ2-4
D: TRBD1
V: TRBV28
CDR3: CASRRIRGLGAKNIQYF

J: TRBJ1-1
D: .
V: TRBV6-6
CDR3: CASRPPGGVNTEAFF

J: .
D: .
V: TRBV20-1
CDR3: CSATPEETQFF

J: TRBJ1-1
D: .
V: TRBV25-1
CDR3: CASSSRRGAEAFF

J: TRBJ2-3
D: .
V: TRBV6-6
CDR3: CASSYEGGRTDTQYF

J: TRBJ1-2
D: TRBD1
V: TRBV12-3/TRBV12-4
CDR3: CASSFRTGGEGLNYGYTF

J: TRBJ2-1
D: TRBD2
V: TRBV20-1
CDR3: CSALLGTSSYNEQFF

J: TRBJ2-6
D: TRBD1
V: TRBV2
CDR3: CASSETGWAGANVLTF

J: TRBJ2-1
D: .
V: TRBV18
CDR3: CASSPTESEQFF

J: TRBJ1-4
D: TRBD1
V: TRBV6-5
CDR3: CASSDTTGVEKLFF

J: TRBJ1-5
D: .
V: TRBV18
CDR3: CASSPGQGTNQPQHF

J: TRBJ1-1
D: .
V: TRBV3-1
CDR3: CASSTGRRGTEAFF

J: TRBJ2-1
D: TRBD2
V: TRBV2
CDR3: CASRKRLAGSYNEQFF

J: TRBJ1-2
D: .
V: TRBV7-9
CDR3: CASSLGPPGGYTF

J: TRBJ1-6
D: .
V: TRBV7-2
CDR3: CAGSLIPEPLHF

J: TRBJ2-1
D: TRBD2
V: TRBV6-6
CDR3: CASLAAGGPLSYNEQFF

J: TRBJ1-5
D: .
V: TRBV20-1
CDR3: CSARGSGWRNQPQHF

J: TRBJ1-1
D: .
V: TRBV25-1
CDR3: CASSESRSNTEAFF

J: TRBJ1-2
D: .
V: TRBV2
CDR3: CASSKQGLGDYTF

J: TRBJ1-1
D: .
V: TRBV12-3/TRBV12-4
CDR3: CASSLLGQQREAFF

J: TRBJ1-2
D: .
V: TRBV7-9
CDR3: CASSLAAVGPTGYTF

J: TRBJ2-7
D: .
V: TRBV21-1
CDR3: CASLKTLLRDPYEQYF

J: TRBJ1-1
D: .
V: TRBV7-9
CDR3: CASSPELADTEAFF

J: TRBJ2-4
D: .
V: TRBV27
CDR3: CASSPLAEGLAKNIQYF

J: TRBJ2-2
D: .
V: TRBV20-1
CDR3: CSARDLQKNTGELFF

J: TRBJ2-3
D: .
V: TRBV29-1
CDR3: CAQRGPDTQYF

J: TRBJ2-4
D: .
V: TRBV4-1
CDR3: CASSQLGLAKNIQYF

J: TRBJ1-2
D: .
V: TRBV6-1
CDR3: CASSSATGLYGYTF

J: TRBJ2-7
D: .
V: TRBV7-8
CDR3: CASSLTIAQTYEQYF

J: TRBJ2-4
D: .
V: TRBV12-3/TRBV12-4
CDR3: CASSSGTESLAKNIQYF

J: TRBJ2-1
D: .
V: TRBV20-1
CDR3: CSAEGVGARYNEQFF

J: TRBJ1-5
D: TRBD1
V: TRBV20-1
CDR3: CSARSGTANQPQHF

J: TRBJ1-4
D: .
V: TRBV20-1
CDR3: CSARDGGRYEKLFF

J: TRBJ1-1
D: .
V: TRBV4-1
CDR3: CASSQIAQGEAFF

J: TRBJ1-2
D: .
V: TRBV27
CDR3: CASSYGRGGGYGYTF

J: TRBJ1-4
D: .
V: TRBV7-9
CDR3: CASSLGSSAGTEKLFF

J: TRBJ1-2
D: .
V: TRBV3-1
CDR3: CASSKYSGTDYGYTF

J: TRBJ2-7
D: .
V: TRBV11-2
CDR3: CASSSLRTGEQYF

J: TRBJ2-1
D: .
V: TRBV20-1
CDR3: CSASGRFSYEQFF